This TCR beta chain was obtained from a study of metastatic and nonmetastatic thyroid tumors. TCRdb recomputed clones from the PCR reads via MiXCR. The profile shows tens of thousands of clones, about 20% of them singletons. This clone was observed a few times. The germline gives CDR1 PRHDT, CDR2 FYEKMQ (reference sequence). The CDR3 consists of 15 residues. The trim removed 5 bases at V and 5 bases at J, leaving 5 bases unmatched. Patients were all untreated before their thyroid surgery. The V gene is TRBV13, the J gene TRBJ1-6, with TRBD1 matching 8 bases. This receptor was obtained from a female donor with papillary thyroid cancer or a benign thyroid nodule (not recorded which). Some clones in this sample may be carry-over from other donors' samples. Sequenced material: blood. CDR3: CASSPTGVHNSPLHF. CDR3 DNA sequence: TGTGCCAGCAGCCCGACAGGGGTTCATAATTCACCCCTCCACTTT.